The 5 T cell receptor beta chains reported below all come from one sample, sequenced in a study of blood T cells in healthy people across ages. Combining a sample-barcoded 5' primer with a J-beta primer mix, a second PCR ran for roughly 6 to 12 cycles. TCRdb reanalysed the 5' RACE reads using MiXCR and keeps one entry per CDR3 protein. The sample records under 850,000 distinct CDR3 sequences, around 36% being singletons. The specimen was blood. All receptors derive from a man between 18 and 29 years old in good health.

In its sample, this clonotype was seen a few times. The genes are TRBV27 and TRBJ2-7; no clear D gene. The V and J ends lost 5 bases and 2 bases respectively, with 13 bases between them. From germline, CDR1 is MNHEY and CDR2 SMNVEV (reference sequence). This CDR3 comprises 14 residues. The CDR3, as DNA: TGTGCCAGCAGTGTATACGCAGGTCCCTACGAGCAGTACTTC. Protein product: CASSVYAGPYEQYF.

The chain combines TRBV10-3 with TRBJ2-7; D gene unclear. CDR1 ENHRY and CDR2 SYGVKD come from the germline V gene. Trimming left V 4 bases short and J 0 bases short, with 7 bases between. CDR3 size: 13 residues. In DNA form, the CDR3 reads TGTGCCATCAGTGCGACGGACTCCTACGAGCAGTACTTC. Residues: CAISATDSYEQYF.

The J gene is TRBJ2-1, the V gene TRBV9; 8 bases fit TRBD2. The CDR3 covers 15 residues. The V gene's germline CDR1 is SGDLS and CDR2 YYNGEE. V shed 1 base, J shed 3 bases, and the junction held 3 bases outside the gene matches. The CDR3 spells CASSVSSGNYNEQFF. The CDR3 nucleotides are TGTGCCAGCAGCGTAAGTAGCGGGAACTACAATGAGCAGTTCTTC.

This clonotype has a count of ten or more. The rearrangement links TRBV20-1 to TRBJ2-1, with 10 bases lining up with TRBD2. V gave up 6 bases and J gave up 4 bases; unmatched junction bases: 9. The germline CDR1 and CDR2 sequences are DFQATT and SNEGSKA (reference sequence). The CDR3 consists of 15 residues. The CDR3 DNA sequence: TGCAGTGCCCACCGACAGCGGGGGGGGTACAATGAGCAGTTCTTC. This sequence encodes CSAHRQRGGYNEQFF.

In regard to this clonotype: This may be a read error: a much more frequent sequence differs by one nucleotide. The rearrangement joins TRBV7-9 to TRBJ2-7; D is perhaps TRBD1 (6 bases). The CDR3 is 16 residues long. Per germline, CDR1 SEHNR and CDR2 FQNEAQ (reference sequence). CDR3 amino acids: CAGSLNALGASYEQYF. Here the CDR3 DNA reads TGTGCCGGCAGCTTAAATGCGTTGGGGGCTTCCTACGAGCAGTACTTC.